Below are 26 T cell receptor beta chains sequenced from a single sample in a study of monozygotic twins with inflammatory bowel disease. From its re-call of the 5' RACE reads, TCRdb lists each CDR3 protein once, without DNA. Reported are a few hundred thousand distinct CDR3 sequences; the ten largest clones contain around 2.4%. The sequenced sample consisted of blood. These receptors all come from a human donor with ulcerative colitis or Crohn's disease, or a healthy co-twin of an affected twin (not recorded which).

J is TRBJ2-7 and V is TRBV5-1; TCRdb indicates TRBD2, and absent DNA this call remains unverified. Germline V gene data show CDR1 as SGHRS and CDR2 as YFSETQ. This CDR3 is 14 amino acids long. The CDR3 spells CASSSGRASYEQYF.

The chain carries TRBV15 and TRBJ1-1. CDR1 and CDR2 (germline): LNHNV, YYDKDF (reference sequence). CDR3 length equals 13 residues. The CDR3 is CATSRDRGTEAFF.

V gene TRBV27 combines with J gene TRBJ2-1. The CDR3 is 15 residues long. Looked up from germline, CDR1 is MNHEY and CDR2 is SMNVEV (reference sequence). CDR3 residues: CASSPTGRANNEQFF.

CDR3 sequence: CASRLGGNQPQQF. The chain joins TRBV12-3 or TRBV12-4 to TRBJ1-5; absent DNA, TCRdb's TRBD1 call cannot be checked. The CDR3 length is 13 residues.

J is TRBJ1-1 and V is TRBV5-1. This CDR3 has 13 amino acids. Germline CDR1 and CDR2: SGHRS and YFSETQ. CDR3 in amino acids: CASSGGNYTEAFF.

The chain has TRBV7-2 and TRBJ1-4. Germline V CDR1 and CDR2: SGHTA, FQGNSA. This CDR3 has 13 residues. CDR3 amino acids: CASSLHNGEKLFF.

This chain connects TRBV15 to TRBJ1-5; TCRdb reports TRBD1, a call that lacks DNA to check it against. The CDR3 totals 16 residues. The germline CDR1 and CDR2 sequences are LNHNV and YYDKDF (reference sequence). The CDR3: CATSRPEPGDNQPQHF.

The V and J genes are TRBV11-2 and TRBJ2-1; as DNA is missing, the TRBD1 call by TCRdb cannot be tested. Looked up from germline, CDR1 is SGHAT and CDR2 is FQNNGV. CDR3 size: 12 residues. This CDR3 reads CAGQGLHNEQFF.

The chain's CDR3 is CASSLLPRDSPLHF. The V call is TRBV7-2, the J call TRBJ1-6. Germline lookup yields CDR1 SGHTA and CDR2 FQGNSA. The CDR3 is 14 residues long.

The chain is built from TRBV20-1 and TRBJ1-5; the D call of TRBD1 rests on TCRdb alone, since no DNA is present to check it. Germline CDR1 and CDR2: DFQATT and SNEGSKA (reference sequence). The CDR3 is 16 residues long. The CDR3 here is CSAAEGQGSPAGPQHF.

This sequence joins TRBV9 and TRBJ2-3; TCRdb reports TRBD2, a call that lacks DNA to check it against. Germline V CDR1 and CDR2: SGDLS, YYNGEE. The CDR3 runs to 16 residues. CDR3 residues: CASSVVSGRVTDTQYF.

This CDR3 reads CASSEPSGESTGELFF. The chain is built from TRBV2 and TRBJ2-2; TCRdb calls TRBD2, which cannot be checked without DNA. Germline CDR1 reads SNHLY; CDR2 reads FYNNEI. This CDR3 has 16 amino acids.

V and J are TRBV19 and TRBJ1-3. The CDR3 extends over 14 amino acids. Germline values: CDR1 LNHDA, CDR2 SQIVND (reference sequence). CDR3 protein: CASSVQHSGNTIYF.

This chain links TRBV6-5 with TRBJ2-1; without DNA, the TCRdb call of TRBD1 cannot be checked. Germline V lookup: CDR1 MNHEY, CDR2 SVGAGI. This CDR3 contains 15 residues. The CDR3 loop reads CASSYFAGTYNEQFF.

The CDR3 sequence is CASSPQWHNEQFF. The chain combines TRBV18 with TRBJ2-1. This CDR3 has 13 amino acids. The V gene's germline CDR1 is KGHSH and CDR2 LQKENI.

The genes are TRBV5-4 and TRBJ1-3. The length of the CDR3 is 14 residues. Germline V CDR1 and CDR2: SGHNT, YYREEE (reference sequence). The CDR3 spells CASRRDYSGNTIYF. Looking up the rest from reference TRBV5-4 and TRBJ1-3 gives the full variable domain: ETGVTQSPTHLIKTRGQQVTLRCSSQSGHNTVSWYQQALGQGPQFIFQYYREEENGRGNFPPRFSGLQFPNYSSELNVNALELDDSALYLCASRRDYSGNTIYFGEGSWLTVV.

The chain couples TRBV4-3 to TRBJ1-1; TCRdb outputs TRBD1, but without DNA this stays unchecked. The CDR3 is made up of 15 amino acids. Germline-derived CDR1 and CDR2 are LGHNA and YSLEER. The CDR3 sequence: CASSQNRVGNTEAFF.

The chain uses TRBV4-1 and TRBJ2-3; the D call of TRBD2 rests on TCRdb alone, since no DNA is present to check it. The CDR3 contains 16 residues. Germline loops: CDR1 MGHRA, CDR2 YSYEKL. The CDR3 region is CASSRLLREKVDTQYF.

This sequence joins TRBV28 and TRBJ2-7; the TCRdb call, TRBD2, lacks DNA for checking. This CDR3 contains 13 residues. In germline, CDR1 is MDHEN, CDR2 SYDVKM. The CDR3 region is CASSSVWPVEQYF.

This chain links TRBV10-3 with TRBJ2-7; the TRBD1 assignment by TCRdb is unverifiable without DNA. Germline V lookup: CDR1 ENHRY, CDR2 SYGVKD. The CDR3 sequence is 14 residues long. The CDR3 is CAISELQGAGEQYF.

The V and J genes are TRBV12-3 or TRBV12-4 and TRBJ1-2; TCRdb lists TRBD1, though no DNA is available to test this call. This CDR3 contains 16 residues. CDR3 sequence reads: CASRSGQGRANYGYTF.

V and J are TRBV30 and TRBJ2-6; TCRdb's D call, TRBD1, is unchecked because there is no DNA. The CDR3 has 14 residues. Germline V gene sequence: CDR1 GTSNPN, CDR2 SVGIG (reference sequence). The CDR3 sequence is CAWSRDSGANVLTF.

The CDR3 protein is CASSSGGLTYNEQFF. This rearrangement joins TRBV12-3 or TRBV12-4 to TRBJ2-1; without DNA, the TCRdb call of TRBD1 cannot be checked. This CDR3 is 15 amino acids long.

This chain links TRBV5-1 with TRBJ2-7; TCRdb reports TRBD2, a call that lacks DNA to check it against. CDR1 SGHRS and CDR2 YFSETQ come from the germline V gene. The CDR3 totals 19 residues. This CDR3 reads CASSLTWTSGSSFSYEQYF.

The chain uses TRBV20-1 and TRBJ2-5; there is no DNA to check the TCRdb D call of TRBD1. The CDR3 is 15 residues long. Germline V CDR1 and CDR2: DFQATT, SNEGSKA (reference sequence). CDR3 protein: CSARGQAVGWETQYF.

The genes are TRBV11-2 and TRBJ2-7. Per germline, CDR1 SGHAT and CDR2 FQNNGV. The CDR3 loop spans 14 amino acids. The CDR3 loop is CASSLRPQRDEQYF.